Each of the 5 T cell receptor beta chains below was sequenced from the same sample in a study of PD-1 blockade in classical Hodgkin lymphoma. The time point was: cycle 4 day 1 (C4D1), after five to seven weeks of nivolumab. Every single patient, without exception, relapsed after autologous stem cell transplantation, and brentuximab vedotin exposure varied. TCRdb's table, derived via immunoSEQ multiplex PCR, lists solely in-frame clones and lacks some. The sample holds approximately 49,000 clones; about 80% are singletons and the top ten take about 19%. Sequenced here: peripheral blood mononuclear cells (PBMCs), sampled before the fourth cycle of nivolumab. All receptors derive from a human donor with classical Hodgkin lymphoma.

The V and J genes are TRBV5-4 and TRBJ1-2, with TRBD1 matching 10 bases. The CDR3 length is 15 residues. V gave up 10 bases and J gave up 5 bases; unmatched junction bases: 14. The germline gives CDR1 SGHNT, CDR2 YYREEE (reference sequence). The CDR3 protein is CAWWRGRDRGYGYTF. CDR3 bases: TGTGCCTGGTGGAGAGGGCGGGACAGGGGATATGGCTACACCTTC.

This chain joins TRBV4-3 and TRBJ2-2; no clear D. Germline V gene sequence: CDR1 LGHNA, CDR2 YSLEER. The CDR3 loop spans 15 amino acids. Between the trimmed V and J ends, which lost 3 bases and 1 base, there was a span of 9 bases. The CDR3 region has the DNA TGCGCCAGCAGCCACCATCCGGAGAACACCGGGGAGCTGTTTTTT. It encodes CASSHHPENTGELFF.

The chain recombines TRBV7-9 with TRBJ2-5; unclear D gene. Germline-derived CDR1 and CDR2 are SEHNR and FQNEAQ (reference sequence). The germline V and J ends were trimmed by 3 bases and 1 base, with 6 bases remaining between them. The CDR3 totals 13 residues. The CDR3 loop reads CASSFQAQETQYF. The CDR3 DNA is TGTGCCAGCAGCTTCCAGGCCCAAGAGACCCAGTACTTC.

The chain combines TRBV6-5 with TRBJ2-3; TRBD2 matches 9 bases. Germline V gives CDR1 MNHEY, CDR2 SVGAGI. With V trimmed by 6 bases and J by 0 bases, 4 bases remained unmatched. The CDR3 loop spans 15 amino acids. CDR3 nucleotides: TGTGCCAGCAGCGCAGGACTAGCGAGCACAGATACGCAGTATTTT. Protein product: CASSAGLASTDTQYF.

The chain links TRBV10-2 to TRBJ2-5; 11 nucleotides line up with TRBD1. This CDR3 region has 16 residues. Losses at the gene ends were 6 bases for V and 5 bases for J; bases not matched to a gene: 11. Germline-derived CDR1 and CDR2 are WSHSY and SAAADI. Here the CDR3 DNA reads TGCGCCAGCAGCCGGGACAGGGGGAGGGGTACGGAGACCCAGTACTTC. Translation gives CASSRDRGRGTETQYF.